One sample yielded the 24 T cell receptor beta chains listed below, sequenced in a study of response to subunit inactivated influenza vaccine (dated by TCRdb to the late 2010s). Libraries came from RT-PCR. The instrument given in TCRdb is Illumina HiSeq 2500. Through fastp at Q25 and MiXCR, TCRdb rebuilt clones from the public reads, retaining in-frame beta chains. Duplicate CDR3 protein sequences are folded into a single record with the most common DNA and genes. This sample gives a few hundred thousand distinct CDR3 sequences in total; around 7.7% of them show up just once. The top ten constitute about an eighth of the sample. The specimen comprised PBMCs from blood, sampled around 25 months after vaccination. The receptors were sampled from a man between 45 and 75 years old who received an inactivated influenza vaccine. Donor details come from another sample of the same person, matched by shared clones.

This clonotype was found a few times. The rearrangement uses TRBV12-3 or TRBV12-4 and TRBJ1-5, with 9 bases fitting TRBD1. The V segment lost 3 bases and the J segment 11 bases; nucleotides outside the gene matches: 5. The CDR3 covers 13 residues. CDR3 DNA: TGTGCCAGCAGTTTGGACAGGGGATCGACCCAGCATTTT. It yields the protein CASSLDRGSTQHF.

The rearrangement links TRBV7-9 to TRBJ1-1; tentative D call: TRBD1 (6 bases). Germline V lookup: CDR1 SEHNR, CDR2 FQNEAQ (reference sequence). The CDR3 is 14 residues long. Trimming removed 5 bases from V and 0 bases from J, with 10 bases in between. This chain's CDR3 is CASSQGSVNTEAFF. The CDR3 DNA is TGTGCCAGCAGCCAGGGGTCCGTGAACACTGAAGCTTTCTTT.

This clonotype came up a few times. This rearrangement joins TRBV2 to TRBJ2-5; TRBD1 matches at 7 bases. The J segment lost 1 base and the V segment lost 4 bases, leaving 3 bases of the junction unmatched. This CDR3 has 14 residues. The V gene's germline CDR1 is SNHLY and CDR2 FYNNEI. The CDR3 loop reads CASSADRVQETQYF. DNA of the CDR3: TGTGCCAGCAGTGCCGACAGGGTCCAAGAGACCCAGTACTTC.

This clonotype showed up just a few times. CDR3 amino acids: CSVDRGNTGELFF. CDR3 sequence (DNA): TGCAGCGTTGACAGGGGGAACACCGGGGAGCTGTTTTTT. The genes are TRBV29-1 and TRBJ2-2, with D possibly matching TRBD1 (6 bases). V lost 3 bases to trimming and J lost 1 base, with 6 bases between them. Germline CDR1 reads SQVTM; CDR2 reads ANQGSEA. The CDR3 is 13 amino acids.

At least ten counts were recorded for this clonotype. The chain employs TRBV28 and TRBJ2-1; D is uncertain. In germline, CDR1 is MDHEN, CDR2 SYDVKM. V was cut by 1 base and J by 8 bases, with 9 bases left in between. The CDR3 has 13 residues. CDR3 amino acids: CASSLSGLYEQFF. The CDR3 DNA reads as TGTGCCAGCAGTTTATCCGGCCTTTATGAGCAGTTCTTC.

The chain employs TRBV12-3 or TRBV12-4 and TRBJ2-7, with a weak D call TRBD2 (5 bases). CDR3 length: 15 residues. Trimming took off 6 bases at V and 5 bases at J, with 20 bases between the two ends. CDR3 amino acids: CASSPRTALLDEQYF. The CDR3 bases are TGTGCCAGCAGCCCTCGGACTGCACTCCTGGACGAGCAGTACTTC.

The CDR3: CASSQGVRSSGETQYF. The CDR3 region has the DNA TGTGCCAGCAGCCAAGGAGTCCGCTCTAGCGGAGAGACCCAGTACTTC. V is TRBV4-2 and J is TRBJ2-5; 7 nucleotides agree with TRBD2. The CDR3 has 16 residues. J gave up 4 bases and V 1 base, and 9 bases lay outside the gene matches. Germline lookup yields CDR1 LGHNA and CDR2 YNFKEQ.

This clonotype was detected a few times. The V gene is TRBV12-3 or TRBV12-4, the J gene TRBJ2-1; the match to TRBD2 covers 13 bases. After removal of 3 bases from V and 6 bases from J, the junction contained 8 bases not matched to a gene. This CDR3 contains 17 residues. CDR3 nucleotide sequence: TGTGCCAGCAGTTTTGATTTGAGACTAGCGGGGGGCAATGAGCAGTTCTTC. Its translation is CASSFDLRLAGGNEQFF.

This clonotype has at least ten counts. The V and J genes are TRBV20-1 and TRBJ2-1; D possibly corresponds to TRBD1 (6 bases). The V end was cut by 3 bases, the J end by 0 bases, with 12 bases between. CDR1 DFQATT and CDR2 SNEGSKA come from the germline V gene (reference sequence). The CDR3 has 15 residues. CDR3 region: CSARAGTHSYNEQFF. CDR3 DNA: TGCAGTGCTAGGGCCGGGACACACTCCTACAATGAGCAGTTCTTC.

The chain combines TRBV18 with TRBJ2-1; no clear D gene. This CDR3 has 13 residues. V was clipped by 3 bases and J by 4 bases, with 7 bases between them. Germline CDR1 reads KGHSH; CDR2 reads LQKENI. The CDR3 sequence: CASSPLLYNEQFF. The CDR3 DNA reads as TGTGCCAGCTCACCCCTTCTTTACAATGAGCAGTTCTTC.

The chain combines TRBV20-1 with TRBJ2-5; D possibly uses TRBD1 or TRBD2 (6 bases each). The V gene's germline CDR1 is DFQATT and CDR2 SNEGSKA (reference sequence). This CDR3 comprises 15 residues. Trimming stripped 1 base from V and 4 bases from J, with 16 bases between. DNA for the CDR3: TGCAGTGCTAGAGTAAGGGGGGCGGTTCGAGAGACCCAGTACTTC. This codes for CSARVRGAVRETQYF.

The chain recombines TRBV29-1 with TRBJ2-7; possible D gene TRBD2, 5 bases. CDR3 length equals 14 residues. Germline V lookup: CDR1 SQVTM, CDR2 ANQGSEA. The germline V and J ends were trimmed by 2 bases and 3 bases, with 14 bases remaining between them. CDR3 in amino acids: CSVEISGVLYEQYF. The CDR3, as DNA: TGCAGCGTTGAAATAAGCGGAGTACTCTACGAGCAGTACTTC.

At least ten counts were recorded for this clonotype. The V and J genes are TRBV2 and TRBJ1-2; TRBD1 is a possible D gene (5 bases). Germline CDR1 is SNHLY and CDR2 is FYNNEI. Trimming removed 5 bases from V and 6 bases from J, with 10 bases in between. CDR3 length: 12 amino acids. The CDR3 coding sequence is TGTGCCAGCAGTCAGGGTCTAGATGGCTACACCTTC. Its protein is CASSQGLDGYTF.

The chain has TRBV20-1 and TRBJ2-2; 12 bases line up with TRBD2. The length of the CDR3 is 18 residues. The V gene end was trimmed by 1 base and the J gene end by 0 bases; junction bases not matched to a gene: 6. Looked up from germline, CDR1 is DFQATT and CDR2 is SNEGSKA (reference sequence). The CDR3 here is CSARAASSGGANTGELFF. The CDR3 DNA reads TGCAGTGCTAGAGCTGCCTCTAGCGGGGGGGCGAACACCGGGGAGCTGTTTTTT.

This clonotype was observed at least ten times. This chain connects TRBV29-1 to TRBJ2-3; 11 nucleotides match TRBD2. Germline V gene lookup returns CDR1 SQVTM and CDR2 ANQGSEA. The CDR3 has 14 residues. Unmatched junction bases numbered 7, after V lost 7 bases and J lost 4 bases. CDR3 sequence reads: CSAPIAGGPDTQYF. The CDR3 bases are TGCAGCGCCCCTATAGCGGGAGGGCCAGATACGCAGTATTTT.

J is TRBJ2-2 and V is TRBV12-5; possibly TRBD1 for D (7 bases). V gave up 7 bases and J gave up 3 bases, with 21 bases separating them. This CDR3 has 17 residues. Germline V gene lookup returns CDR1 LGHNT and CDR2 FRNRAP. The CDR3 nucleotides are TGTGCTAGTGACCCGGGAGACAGGGTCCGGGACACCGGGGAGCTGTTTTTT. The encoded protein is CASDPGDRVRDTGELFF.

The rearrangement links TRBV9 to TRBJ1-2; 7 bases agree with TRBD1. CDR3 length: 15 amino acids. Germline values: CDR1 SGDLS, CDR2 YYNGEE. With V trimmed by 0 bases and J by 4 bases, 6 bases remained unmatched. CDR3: CASSVAGTASYGYTF. The CDR3 DNA is TGTGCCAGCAGCGTAGCGGGGACAGCTAGCTATGGCTACACCTTC.

There are a few counts of this clonotype. The J gene is TRBJ1-2, the V gene TRBV28; D possibly corresponds to TRBD1 (5 bases). V was cut by 7 bases and J by 4 bases, with 19 bases left in between. Germline V gives CDR1 MDHEN, CDR2 SYDVKM. This CDR3 spans 15 amino acids. The CDR3 nucleotides read TGTGCCAGCATTTCGGCCAGGGTCCGCCCCTATGGCTACACCTTC. It encodes CASISARVRPYGYTF.

Only a few counts were recorded for this clonotype. The chain has TRBV7-9 and TRBJ2-1; 13 bases match TRBD2. Trimming cost V 2 bases and J 8 bases; bases outside gene matches: 6. This CDR3 has 16 amino acids. Germline V gives CDR1 SEHNR, CDR2 FQNEAQ (reference sequence). This CDR3 reads CASSLLGLAGADEQFF. In DNA, the CDR3 is TGTGCCAGCAGCTTACTTGGACTAGCGGGAGCAGATGAGCAGTTCTTC.

This clonotype was observed a handful of times. The rearrangement links TRBV6-2 or TRBV6-3 to TRBJ2-5; 9 bases agree with TRBD1. From germline, CDR1 is MNHEY and CDR2 SVGEGT. This CDR3 spans 16 amino acids. Germline trimming cut 6 bases from V and 5 bases from J; bases unmatched to any gene: 13. The CDR3 bases are TGTGCCAGCAGCCTGGCTACAGGGGGCAAGAGTGAGACCCAGTACTTC. Encoded protein: CASSLATGGKSETQYF.

In this sample, this clonotype turned up a few times. The chain carries TRBV12-3 or TRBV12-4 and TRBJ1-5; TRBD1 matches at 8 bases. The CDR3 has 14 residues. J was trimmed by 6 bases and V by 6 bases; bases with no gene match: 7. CDR3 sequence reads: CASRQGAIGQPQHF. The CDR3 coding sequence is TGTGCCAGCAGGCAGGGGGCCATCGGTCAGCCCCAGCATTTT.

V gene TRBV5-1 combines with J gene TRBJ2-2, with 7 bases aligning to TRBD2. V shed 3 bases and J 4 bases; nucleotides not matched to a gene: 3. This CDR3 has 14 amino acids. The V gene's germline CDR1 is SGHRS and CDR2 YFSETQ. DNA for the CDR3: TGCGCCAGCAGCTCGGGCGGGGGCACCGGGGAGCTGTTTTTT. Translating gives CASSSGGGTGELFF.

This clonotype has ten or more counts. This chain links TRBV29-1 with TRBJ2-7; D perhaps matches TRBD1 (6 bases). This CDR3 is built from 12 residues. CDR1 SQVTM and CDR2 ANQGSEA come from the germline V gene. V lost 4 bases and J lost 4, with 11 bases in between. The CDR3, as DNA: TGCAGCGTTGTTGAAAGGGGGTACGAGCAGTACTTC. It is translated as CSVVERGYEQYF.

Only a few counts were recorded for this clonotype. The CDR3 DNA follows: TGCAGTGCTAGAGATCTACTAGCGGGAATCCAAGAGACCCAGTACTTC. Translation: CSARDLLAGIQETQYF. The chain joins TRBV20-1 to TRBJ2-5, with TRBD2 matching 10 bases. With 0 bases clipped from V and 1 base from J, the junction kept 5 bases outside the gene matches. The CDR3 runs 16 residues. Germline V gives CDR1 DFQATT, CDR2 SNEGSKA (reference sequence).